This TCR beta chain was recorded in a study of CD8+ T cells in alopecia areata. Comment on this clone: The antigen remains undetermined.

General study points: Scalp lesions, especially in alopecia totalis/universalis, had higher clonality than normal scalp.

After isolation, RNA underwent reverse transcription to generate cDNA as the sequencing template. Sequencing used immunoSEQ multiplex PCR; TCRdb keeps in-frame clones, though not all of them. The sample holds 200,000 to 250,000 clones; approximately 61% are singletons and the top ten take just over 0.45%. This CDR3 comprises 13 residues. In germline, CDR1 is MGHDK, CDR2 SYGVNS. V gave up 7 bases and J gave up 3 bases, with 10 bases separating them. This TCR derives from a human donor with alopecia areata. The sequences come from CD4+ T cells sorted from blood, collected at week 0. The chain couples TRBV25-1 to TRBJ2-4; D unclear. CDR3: CASNGVDKNIQYF. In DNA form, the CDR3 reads TGTGCCAGCAACGGTGTGGACAAAAACATTCAGTACTTC.